These 26 T cell receptor beta chains share one sample of origin, sequenced in a study of T cells after yellow fever vaccination. Via MiXCR, TCRdb re-called the 5' RACE reads, giving one row per CDR3 protein. The data contain approximately 140,000 distinct CDR3 sequences, roughly 8% of them seen just once; the ten biggest clones take up approximately 0.67%. The starting material was CD4+ T cells sorted from PBMCs, obtained 5 days after the yellow fever booster vaccination. The receptor set was obtained from a man aged 25-40 years who received the YFV17D yellow fever vaccine.

This clonotype was observed at least ten times. V and J are TRBV6-2 or TRBV6-3 and TRBJ1-6; tentative D call: TRBD1 (5 bases). The germline gives CDR1 MNHEY, CDR2 SVGEGT. The CDR3 runs 16 residues. The V and J ends lost 6 bases and 3 bases respectively, with 15 bases between them. This CDR3 reads CASRGASLNYNSPLHF. The CDR3, as DNA: TGTGCCAGCAGAGGGGCTTCACTGAACTATAATTCACCCCTCCACTTT.

In this sample, this clonotype turned up many times. The CDR3 DNA reads as TGTGCCATCAGTGAGTCCCTAGCGGGAGTTACCGGGGAGCTGTTTTTT. Encoded protein: CAISESLAGVTGELFF. V usage is TRBV10-3 and J usage is TRBJ2-2, with 10 bases aligning to TRBD2. This CDR3 has 16 residues. V dropped 0 bases and J dropped 5; count of bases not matched to a gene: 3. Germline assignment: CDR1 ENHRY and CDR2 SYGVKD.

This clonotype appeared many times. J is TRBJ1-5 and V is TRBV5-1; TRBD1 matches 7 bases. The CDR3 consists of 15 residues. V was pared by 1 base and J by 4 bases, with 5 bases of the junction left unmatched. Germline CDR1 is SGHRS and CDR2 is YFSETQ. The CDR3 region is CASSLSGQSNQPQHF. DNA of the CDR3: TGCGCCAGCAGCTTGTCGGGACAGAGTAATCAGCCCCAGCATTTT.

This clonotype was counted ten times or more. V usage is TRBV20-1 and J usage is TRBJ2-1; 8 nucleotides align to TRBD1. Germline loops: CDR1 DFQATT, CDR2 SNEGSKA (reference sequence). The ends lost 2 bases at V and 5 bases at J; junction bases unmatched: 11. The CDR3 has 16 amino acids. CDR3: CSARRPRTGTNNEQFF. The CDR3 DNA reads as TGCAGTGCTAGAAGGCCTCGGACAGGGACAAACAATGAGCAGTTCTTC.

This clonotype was observed many times. The chain recombines TRBV7-9 with TRBJ1-1; 7 nucleotides align to TRBD1. Per germline, CDR1 SEHNR and CDR2 FQNEAQ (reference sequence). This CDR3 has 14 residues. The V and J ends lost 3 bases and 1 base, in that order; junction bases with no gene match: 2. The CDR3 coding sequence is TGTGCCAGCAGCTTTACAGGGGCGAACACTGAAGCTTTCTTT. Protein sequence: CASSFTGANTEAFF. The variable domain in full, completed from reference TRBV7-9 and TRBJ1-1, reads DTGVSQNPRHKITKRGQNVTFRCDPISEHNRLYWYRQTLGQGPEFLTYFQNEAQLEKSRLLSDRFSAERPKGSFSTLEIQRTEQGDSAMYLCASSFTGANTEAFFGQGTRLTVV.

In its sample, this clonotype was seen many times. The chain is built from TRBV6-2 or TRBV6-3 and TRBJ2-5, with D hard to call. The CDR3 covers 19 residues. Germline V lookup: CDR1 MNHEY, CDR2 SVGEGT. V dropped 6 bases and J dropped 2 bases, with 28 bases sitting between them. The CDR3 DNA is TGTGCCAGCAGGCCGGAAGGTAGGAGCACCAAAAGACCGCAAGAGACCCAGTACTTC. Its protein is CASRPEGRSTKRPQETQYF.

This clonotype was observed at least ten times. This sequence joins TRBV20-1 and TRBJ1-2; perhaps TRBD1 as D (5 bases). V lost 5 bases and J 6 bases, leaving 19 bases between the germline ends. Germline loops: CDR1 DFQATT, CDR2 SNEGSKA (reference sequence). CDR3 length: 14 amino acids. The CDR3 region is CSAPPSGTTDGYTF. As DNA, the CDR3 is TGCAGTGCTCCCCCCTCCGGGACGACGGATGGCTACACCTTC.

This clonotype was recorded many times. The chain joins TRBV12-3 or TRBV12-4 to TRBJ2-1; D might be TRBD2 (8 bases). Trimming took 6 bases from V and 8 from J, leaving 20 bases between them. The CDR3 runs 15 residues. CDR3 sequence reads: CASRQTSVDRDEQFF. CDR3 nucleotides: TGTGCCAGCAGGCAGACTAGCGTCGACAGGGATGAGCAGTTCTTC.

The V and J genes are TRBV20-1 and TRBJ2-1, with 9 bases identical to TRBD2. The CDR3 extends over 15 amino acids. V trimming: 5 bases; J trimming: 7 bases; junction bases outside the gene matches: 12. Germline V gene lookup returns CDR1 DFQATT and CDR2 SNEGSKA (reference sequence). The CDR3: CSAPQLAGLFNEQFF. CDR3 in DNA: TGCAGTGCTCCTCAGCTAGCGGGACTATTTAATGAGCAGTTCTTC.

This clonotype was seen ten or more times. The gene calls are TRBV7-9 and TRBJ1-1, with D perhaps matching TRBD1 (6 bases). The CDR3 runs to 13 residues. Germline CDR1 reads SEHNR; CDR2 reads FQNEAQ (reference sequence). Trimming stripped 3 bases from V and 1 base from J, with 6 bases between. CDR3 amino acids: CASSLGQNTEAFF. The CDR3 DNA reads TGTGCCAGCAGCTTGGGACAGAACACTGAAGCTTTCTTT.

This clonotype came up a few times. The chain links TRBV28 to TRBJ2-6; tentatively, D is TRBD1 or TRBD2 (5 bases each). V gave up 7 bases and J gave up 0 bases, with 16 bases separating them. The CDR3 is 17 residues long. Looked up from germline, CDR1 is MDHEN and CDR2 is SYDVKM. DNA of the CDR3: TGTGCCAGCATAACGGGGCAGGGCCACTCTGGGGCCAACGTCCTGACTTTC. Translation: CASITGQGHSGANVLTF.

This clonotype was counted many times. The V and J genes are TRBV27 and TRBJ2-2; TRBD2 matches 10 bases. The germline V gene encodes CDR1 MNHEY and CDR2 SMNVEV (reference sequence). Trimming removed 8 bases from V and 5 bases from J; junction bases left unmatched: 5. This CDR3 is 14 amino acids long. The CDR3 DNA reads as TGTGCCAGCCGTAGCGGGAGGCTTACCGGGGAGCTGTTTTTT. Translation: CASRSGRLTGELFF.

This clonotype was counted at least ten times. The gene calls are TRBV6-2 or TRBV6-3 and TRBJ2-7; D is unclear. Trimming left V 6 bases short and J 5 bases short, with 14 bases between. The CDR3 runs to 13 residues. CDR1 MNHEY and CDR2 SVGEGT come from the germline V gene. CDR3 region: CASRPLPGHEQYF. In DNA, the CDR3 is TGTGCCAGCAGACCCCTCCCAGGCCACGAGCAGTACTTC.

Ten or more counts support this clonotype. This chain uses TRBV20-1 with TRBJ2-1, with TRBD1 matching 11 bases. The junction had 8 bases not matched to a gene; V was cut back by 6 bases and J by 7 bases. The germline CDR1 and CDR2 sequences are DFQATT and SNEGSKA (reference sequence). The CDR3 contains 14 residues. The CDR3 sequence is CSAAGQGARNEQFF. For the CDR3, the DNA is TGCAGTGCAGCCGGACAGGGGGCTAGAAATGAGCAGTTCTTC.

At least ten counts were recorded for this clonotype. The V call is TRBV5-1, the J call TRBJ2-7; D may be TRBD2 (6 bases). Germline-derived CDR1 and CDR2 are SGHRS and YFSETQ. The CDR3 loop spans 14 amino acids. Trimming took off 1 base at V and 5 bases at J, with 13 bases between the two ends. The CDR3 coding sequence is TGCGCCAGCAGCTTGTTGACTAGACCTGACGAGCAGTACTTC. It specifies CASSLLTRPDEQYF.

This clonotype was observed many times. This chain links TRBV20-1 with TRBJ2-3; 9 positions agree with TRBD1. Losses at the gene ends were 4 bases for V and 4 bases for J; bases not matched to a gene: 6. The CDR3 contains 14 residues. Germline lookup yields CDR1 DFQATT and CDR2 SNEGSKA (reference sequence). CDR3 sequence: CSANRGPSADTQYF. CDR3 bases: TGCAGTGCTAACAGGGGGCCTAGCGCAGATACGCAGTATTTT.

At least ten counts were recorded for this clonotype. The chain combines TRBV10-3 with TRBJ2-1; 9 nucleotides align to TRBD2. The CDR3 sequence is 17 residues long. Per germline, CDR1 ENHRY and CDR2 SYGVKD. The J segment lost 4 bases and the V segment lost 0 bases, leaving 7 bases of the junction unmatched. CDR3 nucleotide sequence: TGTGCCATCAGTGAGTCGGGGCTAGCGGGAACTTACAATGAGCAGTTCTTC. This codes for CAISESGLAGTYNEQFF.

This clonotype was observed a handful of times. V and J are TRBV12-3 or TRBV12-4 and TRBJ1-1; D may be TRBD1 (6 bases). The ends were cut back, 8 bases at V and 6 bases at J, with 19 bases in the middle. The CDR3 is made up of 14 amino acids. Here the CDR3 reads CASYRVRTSAEAFF. In DNA form, the CDR3 reads TGTGCCAGCTACAGGGTTCGGACTTCTGCTGAAGCTTTCTTT.

This clonotype was detected many times. The chain is built from TRBV20-1 and TRBJ2-3; D is unresolved. Germline V gene sequence: CDR1 DFQATT, CDR2 SNEGSKA (reference sequence). V gave up 2 bases and J gave up 2 bases, with 23 bases separating them. The length of the CDR3 is 18 residues. In DNA form, the CDR3 reads TGCAGTGCTAGAAGAATAGCCCCAGTGGTAAAGGCCACAGATACGCAGTATTTT. It codes for CSARRIAPVVKATDTQYF.

This clonotype occurred many times. This sequence joins TRBV20-1 and TRBJ1-2; D call uncertain. Germline CDR1 DFQATT, CDR2 SNEGSKA (reference sequence). The CDR3 is 13 amino acids. V lost 2 bases to trimming and J lost 7 bases, with 14 bases between them. The CDR3 DNA reads as TGCAGTGCTAGACTAGAGGGAGATGTTGGCTACACCTTC. Translated: CSARLEGDVGYTF.

This clonotype was seen at least ten times. The V call is TRBV7-9, the J call TRBJ2-1; TRBD2 aligns across 8 bases. CDR1 and CDR2 (germline): SEHNR, FQNEAQ (reference sequence). V shed 2 bases and J 6 bases; nucleotides not matched to a gene: 6. This CDR3 has 15 amino acids. The CDR3 DNA sequence: TGTGCCAGCAGCTTAAGGGCGGGAGGCCGCAATGAGCAGTTCTTC. Amino acids: CASSLRAGGRNEQFF.

This clonotype was seen repeatedly, ten times or more. V is TRBV6-1 and J is TRBJ2-7; D perhaps matches TRBD2 (5 bases). CDR1 and CDR2 (germline): MNHNS, SASEGT. The CDR3 spans 12 residues. Deletions cut 8 bases from V and 6 bases from J, with 14 bases between. CDR3 bases: TGTGCCAGCGGGGAACTTCGGGGCGAGCAGTACTTC. Its protein is CASGELRGEQYF.

This clonotype was detected ten times or more. The genes are TRBV20-1 and TRBJ2-7; no definite D call. The length of the CDR3 is 11 residues. Germline V gene data show CDR1 as DFQATT and CDR2 as SNEGSKA (reference sequence). The V and J ends lost 0 bases and 0 bases respectively, with 0 bases between them. In DNA form, the CDR3 reads TGCAGTGCTAGAGACTCCTACGAGCAGTACTTC. This gives the protein CSARDSYEQYF.

This clonotype was seen repeatedly, ten times or more. The V and J genes are TRBV20-1 and TRBJ2-6, with TRBD2 matching 8 bases. CDR3 length: 16 residues. The germline CDR1 and CDR2 sequences are DFQATT and SNEGSKA (reference sequence). Trimming removed 5 bases from V and 1 base from J; junction bases left unmatched: 7. The DNA for the CDR3 is TGCAGTGCTGTGCGGGGGGTTGGGTCTGGGGCCAACGTCCTGACTTTC. This translates into CSAVRGVGSGANVLTF.

This clonotype has a count of ten or more. V usage is TRBV25-1 and J usage is TRBJ2-1; 9 bases line up with TRBD2. Germline values: CDR1 MGHDK, CDR2 SYGVNS. This CDR3 spans 17 amino acids. The trim removed 4 bases at V and 3 bases at J, leaving 10 bases unmatched. The chain's CDR3 is CASSGLLAGVSYNEQFF. The CDR3 nucleotides read TGTGCCAGCAGTGGCCTTTTAGCGGGAGTTAGCTACAATGAGCAGTTCTTC.

In its sample, this clonotype was seen once. Possible read error: a much larger clone is one base away. V usage is TRBV7-2 and J usage is TRBJ2-7; 7 bases align to TRBD1. The length of the CDR3 is 15 residues. Per germline, CDR1 SGHTA and CDR2 FQGNSA. J gave up 1 base and V 5 bases, and 8 bases lay outside the gene matches. CDR3 sequence: CASSVNRGYSYEQYF. The CDR3 DNA reads TGTGCCAGCAGCGTCAACAGGGGTTATTCCTACGAGCAGTACTTC. The whole variable domain, remainder taken from reference TRBV7-2 and TRBJ2-7, is GAGVSQSPSNKVTEKGKDVELRCDPISGHTALYWYRQSLGQGLEFLIYFQGNSAPDKSGLPSDRFSAERTGGSVSTLTIQRTQQEDSAVYLCASSVNRGYSYEQYFGPGTRLTVT.